One sample yielded the 20 T cell receptor beta chains listed below, sequenced in a study of blood T cell repertoires in COVID-19 (dated by TCRdb to 2018 to 2021). Receptor amplification or capture employed the immunoSEQ multiplex PCR assay. Entries here come from immuneACCESS through TCRdb and include only in-frame sequences with V and J called. Some clones fail to appear in such tables; in the studies checked, an unresolved V gene covers under half of the shortfall, and the cause of the remainder is unknown. The sample table holds tens of thousands of clones, of which just over 85% were seen once. Of the sample, roughly 5% falls within the top ten clones. The sequenced sample consisted of peripheral blood. These receptors originate from a human donor in a cohort sampled during active COVID-19.

This rearrangement joins TRBV18 to TRBJ2-7, with D perhaps matching TRBD1 (6 bases). The length of the CDR3 is 13 residues. Germline CDR1 KGHSH, CDR2 LQKENI. With 5 bases removed from V and 3 bases from J, the gap between germline ends came to 11 bases. CDR3 residues: CASSRDNYYEQYF. The DNA for the CDR3 is TGTGCCAGCTCAAGGGACAATTACTACGAGCAGTACTTC. Full variable domain (missing parts from reference TRBV18 and TRBJ2-7): NAGVMQNPRHLVRRRGQEARLRCSPMKGHSHVYWYRQLPEEGLKFMVYLQKENIIDESGMPKERFSAEFPKEGPSILRIQQVVRGDSAAYFCASSRDNYYEQYFGPGTRLTVT.

The genes are TRBV3-1 (or the pseudogene TRBV3-2) and TRBJ2-3; a weak D match, TRBD1 (6 bases). V lost 3 bases to trimming and J lost 9 bases, with 13 bases between them. Germline assignment: CDR1 LGHDT and CDR2 YNNKEL (reference sequence). This CDR3 region has 13 residues. In DNA, the CDR3 is TGTGCCAGCAGCCAGGCTAGACAGGAGACGCAGTATTTT. Amino acid sequence: CASSQARQETQYF.

The rearrangement joins TRBV15 to TRBJ2-7, with 9 bases matching TRBD2. From germline, CDR1 is LNHNV and CDR2 YYDKDF (reference sequence). V lost 7 bases to trimming and J lost 0 bases; unmatched junction nucleotides: 1. This CDR3 contains 13 residues. CDR3 protein: CATKTSGSYEQYF. The CDR3 DNA reads TGTGCCACCAAGACTAGCGGCTCCTACGAGCAGTACTTC.

V and J are TRBV4-1 and TRBJ2-5, with TRBD2 as a possible D gene (6 bases). This CDR3 has 17 residues. Germline V gene data show CDR1 as MGHRA and CDR2 as YSYEKL. The V gene lost 1 base and the J gene lost 0 bases, with 15 bases spanning the gap. CDR3 coding DNA: TGCGCCAGCAGCCAAGTCTTCGGCGGGGCGTACCAAGAGACCCAGTACTTC. This sequence encodes CASSQVFGGAYQETQYF.

The chain employs TRBV19 and TRBJ2-5, with 9 bases identical to TRBD1. CDR3 length equals 15 residues. The germline gives CDR1 LNHDA, CDR2 SQIVND (reference sequence). J gave up 2 bases and V 5 bases, and 6 bases lay outside the gene matches. The CDR3 sequence is CASSPPTGGQETQYF. The CDR3 DNA reads as TGTGCCAGTAGTCCGCCGACAGGGGGGCAAGAGACCCAGTACTTC.

The chain carries TRBV27 and TRBJ1-2; 9 bases are a match to TRBD1. CDR1 is MNHEY, CDR2 SMNVEV, per germline (reference sequence). The CDR3 is made up of 16 amino acids. V shed 5 bases, J shed 2 bases, and the junction held 9 bases outside the gene matches. CDR3: CASSPDRGRSNYGYTF. CDR3 DNA sequence: TGTGCCAGCAGTCCCGACAGGGGGAGGTCCAACTATGGCTACACCTTC.

This clone was counted between two and nine times. This rearrangement joins TRBV28 to TRBJ2-1, with TRBD2 matching 15 bases. The CDR3 runs to 21 residues. With V trimmed by 2 bases and J by 0 bases, 11 bases remained unmatched. Germline V CDR1 and CDR2: MDHEN, SYDVKM. The CDR3 protein is CASSLPPGLAGGKISYNEQFF. DNA of the CDR3: TGTGCCAGCAGTTTACCCCCGGGACTAGCGGGGGGAAAAATCTCCTACAATGAGCAGTTCTTC.

J is TRBJ2-7 and V is TRBV6-5; tentative D call: TRBD1 (5 bases). Germline V lookup: CDR1 MNHEY, CDR2 SVGAGI. Trimming took 6 bases from V and 2 from J, leaving 14 bases between them. The CDR3 consists of 14 residues. This CDR3 reads CASSPTGDTYEQYF. The CDR3 DNA is TGTGCCAGCAGCCCCACAGGTGACACCTACGAGCAGTACTTC.

This clone was found once. V and J are TRBV7-2 and TRBJ2-6; 8 bases align to TRBD1. Per germline, CDR1 SGHTA and CDR2 FQGNSA. Trimming at V came to 3 bases and at J to 0 bases, leaving 7 bases not matched to a gene. The CDR3 runs 18 residues. The CDR3 region has the DNA TGTGCCAGCAGCTTGATTCGGGACAGGCTCTCTGGGGCCAACGTCCTGACTTTC. It encodes CASSLIRDRLSGANVLTF. The whole variable domain, filled in from reference TRBV7-2 and TRBJ2-6, reads GAGVSQSPSNKVTEKGKDVELRCDPISGHTALYWYRQSLGQGLEFLIYFQGNSAPDKSGLPSDRFSAERTGGSVSTLTIQRTQQEDSAVYLCASSLIRDRLSGANVLTFGAGSRLTVL.

This clone was observed a handful of times. The chain joins TRBV20-1 to TRBJ1-1; the D gene is possibly TRBD1 (6 bases). The CDR3 totals 11 residues. The V gene's germline CDR1 is DFQATT and CDR2 SNEGSKA (reference sequence). V lost 5 bases and J lost 4, with 8 bases in between. CDR3 DNA sequence: TGCAGTGCTCCAGGGGCCACTGAAGCTTTCTTT. Translated, it gives CSAPGATEAFF.

V and J are TRBV24-1 and TRBJ1-5; maybe TRBD1 (5 bases). In germline, CDR1 is KGHDR, CDR2 SFDVKD. The CDR3 length is 12 residues. Trimming left V 4 bases short and J 5 bases short, with 5 bases between. CDR3 in DNA: TGTGCCACCAGTGAGGGGCATCAGCCCCAGCATTTT. Its protein product is CATSEGHQPQHF.

For the CDR3, the DNA is TGTGCCAGCAGTTACCGACAGGGCGGGCAAGAGACCCAGTACTTC. The encoded protein is CASSYRQGGQETQYF. V and J are TRBV28 and TRBJ2-5, with 7 bases matching TRBD1. CDR3 size: 15 residues. V lost 4 bases and J lost 2; bases outside the gene matches: 7. Germline values: CDR1 MDHEN, CDR2 SYDVKM.

V and J are TRBV28 and TRBJ2-2; TRBD1 agrees at 11 bases. There are 16 residues in the CDR3. Germline V lookup: CDR1 MDHEN, CDR2 SYDVKM. V shed 7 bases, J shed 6 bases, and the junction held 10 bases outside the gene matches. The CDR3 region is CASNFVGQGASGELFF. The CDR3 DNA is TGTGCCAGCAATTTTGTTGGACAGGGGGCTTCCGGGGAGCTGTTTTTT. The entire variable domain, with the rest obtained from reference TRBV28 and TRBJ2-2, is as follows: DVKVTQSSRYLVKRTGEKVFLECVQDMDHENMFWYRQDPGLGLRLIYFSYDVKMKEKGDIPEGYSVSREKKERFSLILESASTNQTSMYLCASNFVGQGASGELFFGEGSRLTVL.

This sequence joins TRBV5-1 and TRBJ1-1, with D uncertain. CDR3 length: 14 residues. Germline CDR1 is SGHRS and CDR2 is YFSETQ. The V end lost 4 bases, the J end lost 2 bases, and 12 bases lay between the germline ends. The CDR3 reads CASSRESLNTEAFF. The CDR3 DNA reads TGCGCCAGCAGCCGGGAGAGCCTTAACACTGAAGCTTTCTTT.

The chain is built from TRBV9 and TRBJ2-7, with 7 bases lining up with TRBD2. CDR1 and CDR2 (germline): SGDLS, YYNGEE. The V gene end was trimmed by 4 bases and the J gene end by 4 bases; junction bases not matched to a gene: 11. CDR3 length equals 15 residues. The CDR3 reads CASSPGGGSPYEQYF. CDR3 bases: TGTGCCAGCAGCCCGGGTGGCGGGAGTCCGTACGAGCAGTACTTC.

The chain joins TRBV5-4 to TRBJ2-7; TRBD2 is a possible D gene (7 bases). This CDR3 is 15 amino acids long. From germline, CDR1 is SGHNT and CDR2 YYREEE (reference sequence). Trimming removed 5 bases from V and 4 bases from J, with 19 bases in between. The CDR3 sequence: CASSPGAGAGYEQYF. CDR3 coding DNA: TGTGCCAGCAGTCCGGGGGCGGGGGCTGGGTACGAGCAGTACTTC.

The gene calls are TRBV7-9 and TRBJ2-1; TRBD2 matches at 7 bases. The length of the CDR3 is 15 residues. Germline-derived CDR1 and CDR2 are SEHNR and FQNEAQ (reference sequence). With V trimmed by 5 bases and J by 4 bases, 8 bases remained unmatched. CDR3 in amino acids: CASSPPGGIYNEQFF. The CDR3 region has the DNA TGTGCCAGCAGCCCCCCGGGAGGCATTTACAATGAGCAGTTCTTC. Based on the CDR3 plus reference TRBV7-9 and TRBJ2-1, the full variable domain is DTGVSQNPRHKITKRGQNVTFRCDPISEHNRLYWYRQTLGQGPEFLTYFQNEAQLEKSRLLSDRFSAERPKGSFSTLEIQRTEQGDSAMYLCASSPPGGIYNEQFFGPGTRLTVL.

The V gene is TRBV3-1 (or the pseudogene TRBV3-2), the J gene TRBJ2-7, with D unclear. V lost 0 bases to trimming and J lost 3 bases, with 9 bases between them. This CDR3 contains 14 residues. CDR1 is LGHDT, CDR2 YNNKEL, per germline (reference sequence). The CDR3 bases are TGTGCCAGCAGCCAAGATCTGAGGTTCTACGAGCAGTACTTC. Its protein is CASSQDLRFYEQYF.

The rearrangement joins TRBV19 to TRBJ2-3, with a weak D call TRBD1 (5 bases). CDR3 length: 17 residues. V lost 6 bases and J 1 base, leaving 20 bases between the germline ends. Per germline, CDR1 LNHDA and CDR2 SQIVND (reference sequence). This CDR3 reads CASRPQSLLGGTDTQYF. For the CDR3, the DNA is TGTGCCAGTAGACCCCAATCCCTTCTAGGGGGCACAGATACGCAGTATTTT.

The V gene is TRBV6-6, the J gene TRBJ2-4; 8 bases are a match to TRBD2. The CDR3 covers 21 residues. Germline V gene sequence: CDR1 MNHNY, CDR2 SVGAGI (reference sequence). With 6 bases clipped from V and 0 bases from J, the junction kept 22 bases outside the gene matches. The CDR3 sequence is CASSSDGRGSGTFGAKNIQYF. In DNA, the CDR3 is TGTGCCAGCAGCTCTGATGGAAGGGGTAGCGGGACCTTTGGAGCCAAAAACATTCAGTACTTC.